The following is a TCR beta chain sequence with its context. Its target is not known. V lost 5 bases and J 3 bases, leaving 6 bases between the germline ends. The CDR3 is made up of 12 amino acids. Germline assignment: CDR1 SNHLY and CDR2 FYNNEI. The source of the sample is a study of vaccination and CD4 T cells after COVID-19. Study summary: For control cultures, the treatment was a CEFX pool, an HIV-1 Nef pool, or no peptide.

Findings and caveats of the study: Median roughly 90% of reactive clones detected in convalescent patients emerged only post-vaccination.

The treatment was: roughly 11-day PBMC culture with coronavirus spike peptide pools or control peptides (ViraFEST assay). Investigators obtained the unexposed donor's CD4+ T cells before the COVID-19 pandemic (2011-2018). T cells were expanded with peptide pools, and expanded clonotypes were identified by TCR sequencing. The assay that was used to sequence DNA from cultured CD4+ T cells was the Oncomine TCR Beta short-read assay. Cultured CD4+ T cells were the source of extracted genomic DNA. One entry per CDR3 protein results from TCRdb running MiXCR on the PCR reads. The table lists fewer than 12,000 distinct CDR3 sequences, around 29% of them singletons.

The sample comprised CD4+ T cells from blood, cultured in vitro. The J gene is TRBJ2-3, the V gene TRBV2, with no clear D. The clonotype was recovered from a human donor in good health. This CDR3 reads CASSQITDTQYF. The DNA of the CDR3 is TGTGCCAGCAGTCAAATAACAGATACGCAGTATTTT.